This T cell receptor (beta chain) was captured by sequencing in a study of blood T cell repertoires in COVID-19 (dated by TCRdb to the early 2020s). Regarding the study in general: Samples covering the acute and convalescent phases of COVID-19 were provided by collaborators in the United States, Italy and Spain. The prospective study material was composed of cDNA or gDNA derived from T cells, B-cell-depleted T cells, or PBMCs. Deeply sampled blood TCRbeta repertoires from subjects exposed to, actively infected with, or recovered from COVID-19 were included in the dataset. The repertoires were made available in a free public database intended to serve as a resource for research on the immune response to SARS-CoV-2. The samples were drawn from the first 160 participants of the ongoing ImmuneRACE study and from over 950 subjects provided by 6 global collaborators. Nearly every sample came with metadata listing a de-identified subject ID, COVID-19 status, age in years and sex. Where HLA class I and class II types were available, the types were taken from metadata supplied by the sample provider, not from assay-based typing. The paper's findings and limits, for the study overall: How much clinical and demographic metadata was included differed by source and by participant, and the metadata was provided uncurated.

V is cut by 4 bases and J by 3 bases, and the space between the germline ends is 22 bases. From its cysteine to its phenylalanine, the CDR3 spans 18 amino acids. The entry retains the CDR3 DNA only, 54 bases that are in frame from base 1. Via the germline V gene (reference sequence), CDR1 is LNHDA and CDR2 SQIVND. Many counts were recorded for this clone. The target of this receptor is not known. Per-nucleotide qualities are absent, and no much larger clonotype sits a single base away. The immunoSEQ Assay, a bias-controlled multiplex PCR, was used to amplify TCRbeta CDR3 regions from genomic DNA. Per the source publication's procedure: Within the assay, amplification of reference gene primers was used to estimate how many nucleated cells each sample contained. Sequence reads were collapsed and filtered to measure the absolute abundance of every unique TCRbeta CDR3 rearrangement. For each sample, productive Simpson clonality was calculated by taking the square root of Simpson's diversity index across productive rearrangements. TCRdb stores this immuneACCESS table with in-frame sequences only. Part of the clones is absent; in the studies checked, under half of the shortfall reflects unresolved V genes, and no reason is known for the rest. The DNA was the basis for D and trimming; V, J and clone size are from that table. The sample table lists about 260,000 clones, around 84% of them with a count of one. The ten top clones hold 4.1% of the sample.

In the prospective study, participants were roughly 18 to 100 years old, resided in under 30 geographic areas of the United States, and were enrolled through a virtual design. In the prospective study, cohorts were assigned on the basis of participant-reported clinical history obtained from a screening survey and a study questionnaire. Mobile phlebotomists in the prospective study collected whole blood, serum and a nasopharyngeal or oropharyngeal swab from every participant. Additional blood draws and questionnaires over an approximately 2-month period could optionally be provided by prospective study participants. Blood samples from the prospective study were shipped frozen or at room temperature prior to DNA extraction.

The sample was PBMCs or T cells enriched from blood (not recorded which). The chain was built from TRBV19 and TRBJ2-1, and TRBD2 may be the D gene, going by 5 matching bases. This sequence was found in a man between 25 and 39 years old with acute COVID-19. The CDR3 has the sequence CASSTSPVAHSYYNEQFF. The bases are TGTGCCAGTAGTACGTCCCCCGTAGCGCACTCATACTACAATGAGCAGTTCTTC.